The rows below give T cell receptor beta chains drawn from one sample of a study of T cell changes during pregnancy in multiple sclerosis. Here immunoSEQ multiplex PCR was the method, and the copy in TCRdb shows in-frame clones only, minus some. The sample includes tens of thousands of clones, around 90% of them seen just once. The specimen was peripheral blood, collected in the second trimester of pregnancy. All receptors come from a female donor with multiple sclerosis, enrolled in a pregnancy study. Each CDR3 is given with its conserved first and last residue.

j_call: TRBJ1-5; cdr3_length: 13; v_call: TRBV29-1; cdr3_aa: CSTRTGVGQPQHF
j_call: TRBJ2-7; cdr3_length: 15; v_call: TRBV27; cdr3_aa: CASSSVRYPRREQYF
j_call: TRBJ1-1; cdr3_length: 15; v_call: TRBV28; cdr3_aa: CASSSGQAPNTEAFF
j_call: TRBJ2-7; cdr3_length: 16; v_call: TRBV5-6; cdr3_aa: CASSREPGQGFYEQYF
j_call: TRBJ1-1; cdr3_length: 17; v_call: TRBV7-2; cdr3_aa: CASSRETVPDLNTEAFF
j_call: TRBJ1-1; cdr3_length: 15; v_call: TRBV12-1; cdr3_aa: CASDRVIGCGTEAFF
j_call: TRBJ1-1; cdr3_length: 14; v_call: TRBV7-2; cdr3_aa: CASSPGQGNTEAFF
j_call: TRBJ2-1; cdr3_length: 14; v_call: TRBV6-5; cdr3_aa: CASTPRRGSLFQFF
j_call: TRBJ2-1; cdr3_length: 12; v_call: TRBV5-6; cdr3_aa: CASSPTGREQFF
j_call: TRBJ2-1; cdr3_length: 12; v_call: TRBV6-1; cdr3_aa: CASSEWHNEQFF
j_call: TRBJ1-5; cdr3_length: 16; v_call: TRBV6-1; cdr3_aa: CASSQEAGQGYQPQHF
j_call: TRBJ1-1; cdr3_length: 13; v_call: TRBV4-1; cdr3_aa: CASSYGRNTEAFF
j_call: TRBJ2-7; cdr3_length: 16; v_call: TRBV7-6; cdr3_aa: CASSRSSGTLSYEQYF
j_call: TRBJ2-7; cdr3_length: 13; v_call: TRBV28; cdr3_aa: CASSNGDSTKQYF
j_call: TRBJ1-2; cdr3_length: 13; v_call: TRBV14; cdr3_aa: CASSQIRGYGYTF
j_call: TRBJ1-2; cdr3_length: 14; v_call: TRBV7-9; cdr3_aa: CASSLPPGGGGYTF
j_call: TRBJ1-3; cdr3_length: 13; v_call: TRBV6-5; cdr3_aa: CASLGGSGNTIYF
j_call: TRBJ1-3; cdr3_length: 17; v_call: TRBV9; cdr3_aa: CASSVGGTANSGNTIYF
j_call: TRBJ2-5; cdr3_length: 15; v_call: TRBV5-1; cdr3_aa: CASKRLAGVQETQYF
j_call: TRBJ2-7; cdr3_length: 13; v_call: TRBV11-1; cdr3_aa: CASSQQGDYEQYF
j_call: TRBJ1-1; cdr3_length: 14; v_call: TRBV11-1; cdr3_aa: CASSLGRGLTEAFF
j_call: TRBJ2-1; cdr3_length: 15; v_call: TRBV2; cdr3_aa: CASSVTSGRVGEQFF
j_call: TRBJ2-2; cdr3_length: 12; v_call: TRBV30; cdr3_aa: CALTLLGGELFF
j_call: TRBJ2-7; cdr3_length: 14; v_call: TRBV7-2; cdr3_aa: CASRGTKGTYEQYF
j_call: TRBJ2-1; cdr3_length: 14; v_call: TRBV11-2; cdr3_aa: CASRETGSYNEQFF
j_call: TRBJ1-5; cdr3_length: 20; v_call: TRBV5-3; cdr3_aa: CARSLVSSTWGTESNQPQHF
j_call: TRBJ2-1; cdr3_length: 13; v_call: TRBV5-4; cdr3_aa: CASSLATYNEQFF
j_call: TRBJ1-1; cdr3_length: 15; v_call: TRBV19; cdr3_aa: CASQRPGHRNTEAFF
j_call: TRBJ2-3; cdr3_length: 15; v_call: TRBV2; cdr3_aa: CASSEEGASTDTQYF
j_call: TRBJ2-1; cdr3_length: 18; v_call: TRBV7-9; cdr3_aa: CASSRDVFSGVKNNEQFF
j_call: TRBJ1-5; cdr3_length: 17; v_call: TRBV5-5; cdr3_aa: CASSLDSIFIDNQPQHF
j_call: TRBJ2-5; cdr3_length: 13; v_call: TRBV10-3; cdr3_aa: CAISASLWETQYF
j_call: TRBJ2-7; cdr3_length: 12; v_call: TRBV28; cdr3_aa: CASSPAAYEQYF
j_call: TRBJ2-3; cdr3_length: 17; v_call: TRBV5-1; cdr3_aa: CASSSGGLAGITDTQYF
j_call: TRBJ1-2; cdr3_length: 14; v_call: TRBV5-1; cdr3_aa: CASSPEVGVYGYTF
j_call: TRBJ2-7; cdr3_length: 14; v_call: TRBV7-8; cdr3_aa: CASSLADRGYEQYF
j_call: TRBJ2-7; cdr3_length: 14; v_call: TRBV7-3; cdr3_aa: CASSPDRGYGEQYF
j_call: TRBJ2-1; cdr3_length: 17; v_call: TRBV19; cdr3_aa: CASRRRGGTSTGNEQFF
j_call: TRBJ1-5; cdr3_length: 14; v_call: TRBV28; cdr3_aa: CASSFLQGGQPQHF
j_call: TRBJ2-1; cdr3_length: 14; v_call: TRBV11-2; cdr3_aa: CASSYSSSYNEQFF
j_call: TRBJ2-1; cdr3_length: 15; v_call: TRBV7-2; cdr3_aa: CASKGTSGTLYEQFF
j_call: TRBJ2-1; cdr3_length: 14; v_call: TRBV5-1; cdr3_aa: CASSDGLGPNEQFF
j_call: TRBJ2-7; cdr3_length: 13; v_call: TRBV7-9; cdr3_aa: CASSQNDRGRRYF
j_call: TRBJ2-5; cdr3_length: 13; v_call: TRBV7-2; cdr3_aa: CASSRTGAETQYF
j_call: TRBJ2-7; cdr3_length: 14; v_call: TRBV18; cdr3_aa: CASSPRFLPYEQYF
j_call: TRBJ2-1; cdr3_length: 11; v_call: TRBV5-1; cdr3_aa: CASSQRNEQFF
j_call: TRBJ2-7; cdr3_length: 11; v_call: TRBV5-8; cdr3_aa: CASSVARAQYF
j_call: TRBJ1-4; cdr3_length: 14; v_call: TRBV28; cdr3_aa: CASSFGVGGEKLFF
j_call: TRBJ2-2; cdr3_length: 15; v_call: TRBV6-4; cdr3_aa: CASSPTGEDTGELFF
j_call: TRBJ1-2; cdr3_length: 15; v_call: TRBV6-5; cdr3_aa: CASSYSSTINYGYTF
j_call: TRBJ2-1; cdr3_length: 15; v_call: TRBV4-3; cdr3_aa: CASSQDGGAYNEQFF
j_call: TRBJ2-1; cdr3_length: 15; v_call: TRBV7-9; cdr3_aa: CASNFNLASFNEQFF
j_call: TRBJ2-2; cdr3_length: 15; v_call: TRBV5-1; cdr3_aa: CASSTTGTGGGELFF
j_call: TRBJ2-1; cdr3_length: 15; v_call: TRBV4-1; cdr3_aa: CASSQVALPYNEQFF
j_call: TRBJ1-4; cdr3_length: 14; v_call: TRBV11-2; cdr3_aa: CASSRDRGDEKLFF